This is a list of T cell receptor beta chains from one sample in a study of T-cell reconstitution after alpha-beta-depleted transplantation in children. TCRdb re-analysed the PCR reads in MiXCR, keeping a single row per CDR3 protein. The table includes more than 500,000 distinct CDR3 sequences, over 9.5% detected once. The specimen was PBMCs, mostly from graft donor cells, collected 180 days after TCRalphabeta/CD19-depleted stem cell transplant. The source is a female patient aged 2 to 10 who had a stem cell transplant for aplastic anemia, so the T cells may come from the graft donor. Both conserved end residues are part of each CDR3. A D gene is named only where the DNA matches it firmly. Clone size, where shown, is once, few, many, or a class for clones that have expanded.

CSASGRYPDTQYF | TGCAGTGCTAGCGGGAGGTACCCAGATACGCAGTATTTT | TRBD2 | TRBJ2-3 | TRBV20-1 | few
CASSLARNTGELFF | TGTGCCAGCAGTTTGGCCAGAAACACCGGGGAGCTGTTTTTT | - | TRBJ2-2 | TRBV27 | -
CASIPRGAGHEQYF | TGTGCCAGCATCCCTCGGGGGGCCGGTCACGAGCAGTACTTC | - | TRBJ2-7 | TRBV28 | few
CASSSGWTSGDYKETQYF | TGTGCCAGCAGTTCCGGGTGGACTAGCGGGGACTATAAAGAGACCCAGTACTTC | TRBD2 | TRBJ2-5 | TRBV28 | -
CASSQEVRGVEAFF | TGCGCCAGCAGCCAAGAAGTGCGGGGGGTGGAAGCTTTCTTT | - | TRBJ1-1 | TRBV4-3 | -
CASSLSQGSTNEKLFF | TGCGCCAGCAGCCTATCACAGGGCTCAACTAATGAAAAACTGTTTTTT | - | TRBJ1-4 | TRBV4-3 | -
CASSLVSGGGSYNEQFF | TGTGCCAGCTCACTGGTTTCCGGAGGAGGCTCCTACAATGAGCAGTTCTTC | - | TRBJ2-1 | TRBV18 | -
CASNEDLGYNYGYTF | TGTGCCAGCAACGAGGACCTGGGGTATAACTATGGCTACACCTTC | - | TRBJ1-2 | TRBV7-9 | -
CASSDNTGNTIYF | TGTGCCAGCAGTGACAACACTGGAAACACCATATATTTT | - | TRBJ1-3 | TRBV12-3/TRBV12-4 | few
CASSLFYRGTSGSFDEQFF | TGTGCCAGCAGTTTATTTTACCGAGGGACTAGCGGGAGTTTTGATGAGCAGTTCTTC | TRBD2 | TRBJ2-1 | TRBV28 | -
CASVSGPGLGIYEQFF | TGCGCCAGCGTCTCGGGTCCGGGACTAGGAATTTATGAGCAGTTCTTC | TRBD2 | TRBJ2-1 | TRBV5-1 | -
CASSQEPSGSFGKTQYF | TGCGCCAGCAGCCAAGAGCCTAGCGGGAGTTTTGGAAAGACCCAGTACTTC | TRBD2 | TRBJ2-5 | TRBV4-3 | few
CSAPNSWAEKLFF | TGCAGTGCTCCAAACAGTTGGGCTGAAAAACTGTTTTTT | - | TRBJ1-4 | TRBV20-1 | few
CASSVGPRGSSTGELFF | TGTGCCAGCAGCGTAGGCCCCAGGGGAAGTAGCACCGGGGAGCTGTTTTTT | - | TRBJ2-2 | TRBV9 | -
CAISESRGRPYEQYF | TGTGCCATCAGTGAGTCCAGGGGGCGCCCCTACGAGCAGTACTTC | TRBD1 | TRBJ2-7 | TRBV10-3 | few
CASSFGVSNEQFF | TGTGCCAGCAGCTTCGGGGTTTCTAATGAGCAGTTCTTC | - | TRBJ2-1 | TRBV6-2/TRBV6-3 | few
CASSLEAAGTNYGYTF | TGTGCCAGCAGCTTAGAGGCGGCCGGAACTAACTATGGCTACACCTTC | - | TRBJ1-2 | TRBV7-2 | -
CASSLPRGNTGELFF | TGTGCCAGCAGCTTACCGCGGGGGAACACCGGGGAGCTGTTTTTT | - | TRBJ2-2 | TRBV7-2 | -
CASSYRAGYEQYF | TGTGCCAGCAGTTACAGGGCAGGCTACGAGCAGTACTTC | - | TRBJ2-7 | TRBV12-3/TRBV12-4 | many
CASSYPGLPSYNEQFF | TGTGCCAGCAGTTACCCGGGACTTCCATCCTACAATGAGCAGTTCTTC | - | TRBJ2-1 | TRBV12-3/TRBV12-4 | -
CSARASADTQYF | TGCAGTGCTAGGGCTAGCGCAGATACGCAGTATTTT | - | TRBJ2-3 | TRBV20-1 | -
CASSRDRTDTQYF | TGTGCCAGCAGCCGAGACAGAACAGATACGCAGTATTTT | - | TRBJ2-3 | TRBV7-2 | few
CASSFSVGSGYSYEQYF | TGCGCCAGCAGCTTTTCGGTCGGTAGCGGTTACTCCTACGAGCAGTACTTC | - | TRBJ2-7 | TRBV5-1 | few
CASSPIRLAGGVLTGELFF | TGTGCCAGCAGTCCCATCCGACTAGCGGGAGGGGTTTTGACCGGGGAGCTGTTTTTT | TRBD2 | TRBJ2-2 | TRBV25-1 | -
CASSFPSGSEQYF | TGTGCCAGCAGCTTCCCCAGCGGGAGCGAGCAGTACTTC | TRBD2 | TRBJ2-7 | TRBV7-2 | few